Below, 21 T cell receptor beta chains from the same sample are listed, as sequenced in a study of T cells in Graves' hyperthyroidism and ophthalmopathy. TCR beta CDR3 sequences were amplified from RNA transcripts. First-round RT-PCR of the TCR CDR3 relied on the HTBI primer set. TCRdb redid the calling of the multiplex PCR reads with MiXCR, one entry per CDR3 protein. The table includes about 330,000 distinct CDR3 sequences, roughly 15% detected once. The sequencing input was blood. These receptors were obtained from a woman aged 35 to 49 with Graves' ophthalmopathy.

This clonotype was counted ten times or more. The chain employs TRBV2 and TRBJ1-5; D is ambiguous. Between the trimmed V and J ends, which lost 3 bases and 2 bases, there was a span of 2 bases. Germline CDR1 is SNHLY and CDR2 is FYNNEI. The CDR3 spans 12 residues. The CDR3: CASSEGNQPQHF. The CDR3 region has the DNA TGTGCCAGCAGTGAGGGCAATCAGCCCCAGCATTTT.

The CDR3 sequence is CASSPGLAGTTYNEQFF. In nucleotides, the CDR3 is TGTGCCAGCAGCCCGGGACTAGCGGGGACCACCTACAATGAGCAGTTCTTC. The chain combines TRBV3-1 with TRBJ2-1; 13 bases map to TRBD2. V lost 4 bases, J lost 2 bases, and 5 bases stayed unmatched. The CDR3 spans 17 residues. The V gene's germline CDR1 is LGHDT and CDR2 YNNKEL (reference sequence).

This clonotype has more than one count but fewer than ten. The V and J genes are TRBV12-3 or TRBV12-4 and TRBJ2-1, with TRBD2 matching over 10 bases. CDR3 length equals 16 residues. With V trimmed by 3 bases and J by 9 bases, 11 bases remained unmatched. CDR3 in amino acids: CASSFRRASGSGEQFF. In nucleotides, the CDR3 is TGTGCCAGCAGTTTTAGGCGGGCTAGCGGGAGTGGTGAGCAGTTCTTC.

This CDR3 reads CASSVTGTLNTEAFF. CDR3 coding DNA: TGTGCCAGCAGCGTAACAGGGACTTTGAACACTGAAGCTTTCTTT. V gene TRBV9 combines with J gene TRBJ1-1; possibly TRBD1 for D (6 bases). The CDR3 extends over 15 amino acids. In germline, CDR1 is SGDLS, CDR2 YYNGEE. Trimming stripped 1 base from V and 0 bases from J, with 10 bases between.

The CDR3: CASSFWDRGYTDLLLTGELFF. The CDR3 DNA is TGTGCCAGCAGCTTCTGGGACAGGGGGTACACGGATCTCCTCCTCACCGGGGAGCTGTTTTTT. V and J are TRBV13 and TRBJ2-2; the match to TRBD1 covers 11 bases. CDR3 length: 21 amino acids. V lost 3 bases to trimming and J lost 4 bases; unmatched junction nucleotides: 19. Per the germline V gene, CDR1 is PRHDT and CDR2 is FYEKMQ (reference sequence).

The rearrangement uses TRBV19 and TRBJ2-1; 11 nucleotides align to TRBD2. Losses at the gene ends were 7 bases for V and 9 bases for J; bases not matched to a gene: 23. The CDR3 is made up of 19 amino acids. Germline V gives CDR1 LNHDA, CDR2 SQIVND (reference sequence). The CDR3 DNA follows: TGTGCCAGTACCCCAACTAGCGGGAGCTACCGGGGAGTTTTGGGTGAGCAGTTCTTC. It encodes CASTPTSGSYRGVLGEQFF.

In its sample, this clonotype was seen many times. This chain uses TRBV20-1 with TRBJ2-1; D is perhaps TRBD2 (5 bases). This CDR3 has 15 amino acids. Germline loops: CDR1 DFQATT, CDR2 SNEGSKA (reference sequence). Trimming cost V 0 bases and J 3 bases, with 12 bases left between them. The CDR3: CSARDWRSSYNEQFF. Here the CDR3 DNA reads TGCAGTGCTAGAGATTGGAGGTCCAGCTACAATGAGCAGTTCTTC.

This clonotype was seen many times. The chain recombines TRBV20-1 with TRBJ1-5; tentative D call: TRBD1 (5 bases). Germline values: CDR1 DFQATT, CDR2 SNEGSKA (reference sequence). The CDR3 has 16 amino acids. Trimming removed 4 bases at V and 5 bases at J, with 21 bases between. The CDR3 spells CSANPRGFRVDQPQHF. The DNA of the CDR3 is TGCAGTGCTAACCCTCGGGGTTTCAGGGTTGATCAGCCCCAGCATTTT.

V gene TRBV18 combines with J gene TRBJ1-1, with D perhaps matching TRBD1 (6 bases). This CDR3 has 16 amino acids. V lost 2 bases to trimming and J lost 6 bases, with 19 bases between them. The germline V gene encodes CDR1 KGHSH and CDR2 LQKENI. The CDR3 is CASSPGSQGGIPEAFF. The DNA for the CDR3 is TGTGCCAGCTCACCAGGGTCACAGGGAGGTATCCCTGAAGCTTTCTTT.

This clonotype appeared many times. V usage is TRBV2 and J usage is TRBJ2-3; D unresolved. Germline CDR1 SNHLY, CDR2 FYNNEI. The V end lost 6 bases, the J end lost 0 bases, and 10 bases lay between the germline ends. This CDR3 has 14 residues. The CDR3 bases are TGTGCCAGCAGGAAGGGTAGTAGCACAGATACGCAGTATTTT. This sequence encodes CASRKGSSTDTQYF.

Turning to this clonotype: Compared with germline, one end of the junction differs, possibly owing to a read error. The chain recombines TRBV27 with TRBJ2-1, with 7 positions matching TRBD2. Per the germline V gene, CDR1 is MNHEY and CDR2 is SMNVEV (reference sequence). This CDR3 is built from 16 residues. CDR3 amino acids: CASSPKTSPAYDEQFF. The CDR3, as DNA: TGTGCCAGCAGTCCCAAGACTAGCCCAGCCTACGATGAGCAGTTCTTC.

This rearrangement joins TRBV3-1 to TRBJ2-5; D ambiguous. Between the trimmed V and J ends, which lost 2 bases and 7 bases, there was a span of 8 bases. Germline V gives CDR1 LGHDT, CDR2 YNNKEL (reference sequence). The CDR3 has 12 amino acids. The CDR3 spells CASSQSPVTQYF. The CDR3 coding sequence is TGTGCCAGCAGCCAAAGCCCCGTGACCCAGTACTTC.

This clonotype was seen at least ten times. CDR3 sequence (DNA): TGTGCCAGCAGGCAGGGGACTGCCATTCGTTTTCCCCGGCAGCCCCAGCATTTT. Protein: CASRQGTAIRFPRQPQHF. This chain joins TRBV12-3 or TRBV12-4 and TRBJ1-5, with D perhaps TRBD1 (6 bases). The germline V and J ends were trimmed by 6 bases and 7 bases, with 28 bases remaining between them. The CDR3 is made up of 18 amino acids.

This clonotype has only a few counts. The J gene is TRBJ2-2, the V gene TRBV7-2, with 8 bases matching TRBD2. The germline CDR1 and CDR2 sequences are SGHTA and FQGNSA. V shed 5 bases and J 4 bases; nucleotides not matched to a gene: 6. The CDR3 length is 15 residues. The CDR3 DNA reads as TGTGCCAGCAGCCCTGCTAGCGGGCGCACCGGGGAGCTGTTTTTT. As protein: CASSPASGRTGELFF.

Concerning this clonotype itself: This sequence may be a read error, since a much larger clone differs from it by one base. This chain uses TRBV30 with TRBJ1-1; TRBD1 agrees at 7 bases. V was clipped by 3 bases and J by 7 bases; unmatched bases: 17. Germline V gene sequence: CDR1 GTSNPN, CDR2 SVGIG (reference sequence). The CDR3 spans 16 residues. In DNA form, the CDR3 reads TGTGCCTGGAGGTCAAAGGGGGCCAGATGGAGTGGTGAAGCTTTCTTT. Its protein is CAWRSKGARWSGEAFF. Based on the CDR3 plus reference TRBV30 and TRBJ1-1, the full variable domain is SQTIHQWPATLVQPVGSPLSLECTVEGTSNPNLYWYRQAAGRGLQLLFYSVGIGQISSEVPQNLSASRPQDRQFILSSKKLLLSDSGFYLCAWRSKGARWSGEAFFGQGTRLTVV.

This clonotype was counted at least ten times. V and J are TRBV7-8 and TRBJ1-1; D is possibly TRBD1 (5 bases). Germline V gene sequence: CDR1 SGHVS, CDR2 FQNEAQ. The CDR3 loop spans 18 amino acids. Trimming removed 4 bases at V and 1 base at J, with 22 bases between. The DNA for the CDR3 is TGTGCCAGCAGCTGGAGACTAGGGGACCCCGGTAAGAACACTGAAGCTTTCTTT. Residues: CASSWRLGDPGKNTEAFF.

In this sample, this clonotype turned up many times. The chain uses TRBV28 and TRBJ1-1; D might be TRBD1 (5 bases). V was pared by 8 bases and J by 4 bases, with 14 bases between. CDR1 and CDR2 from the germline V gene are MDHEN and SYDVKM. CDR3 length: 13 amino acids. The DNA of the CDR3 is TGTGCCAGCCTGGGGACTCTGGGCACTGAAGCTTTCTTT. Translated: CASLGTLGTEAFF.

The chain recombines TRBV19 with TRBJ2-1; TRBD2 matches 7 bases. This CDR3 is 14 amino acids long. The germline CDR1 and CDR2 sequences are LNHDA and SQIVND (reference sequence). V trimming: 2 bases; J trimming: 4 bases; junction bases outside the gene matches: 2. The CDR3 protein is CASSIMGGYNEQFF. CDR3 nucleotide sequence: TGTGCCAGTAGTATAATGGGAGGGTACAATGAGCAGTTCTTC.

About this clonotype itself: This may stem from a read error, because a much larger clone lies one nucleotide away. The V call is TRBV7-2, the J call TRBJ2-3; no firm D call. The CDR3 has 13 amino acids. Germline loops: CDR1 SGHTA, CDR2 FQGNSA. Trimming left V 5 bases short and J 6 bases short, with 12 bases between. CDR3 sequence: CASSLVKRDTQYF. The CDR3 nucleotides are TGTGCCAGCAGCCTCGTGAAACGGGATACGCAGTATTTT. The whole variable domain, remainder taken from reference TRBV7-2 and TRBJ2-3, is GAGVSQSPSNKVTEKGKDVELRCDPISGHTALYWYRQSLGQGLEFLIYFQGNSAPDKSGLPSDRFSAERTGGSVSTLTIQRTQQEDSAVYLCASSLVKRDTQYFGPGTRLTVL.

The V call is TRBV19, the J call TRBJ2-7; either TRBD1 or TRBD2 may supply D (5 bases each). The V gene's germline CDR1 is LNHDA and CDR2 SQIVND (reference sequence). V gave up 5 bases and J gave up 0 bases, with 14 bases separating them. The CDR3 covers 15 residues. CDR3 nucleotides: TGTGCCAGTAGTCCTACCGGGACGGCCTCCTACGAGCAGTACTTC. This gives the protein CASSPTGTASYEQYF.

The CDR3 spells CASSQVRSPLHF. As DNA, the CDR3 is TGTGCCAGCAGCCAAGTCCGGTCACCCCTCCACTTT. V gene TRBV3-1 combines with J gene TRBJ1-6; D is uncertain. The CDR3 totals 12 residues. Germline values: CDR1 LGHDT, CDR2 YNNKEL (reference sequence). Trimming took 1 base from V and 10 from J, leaving 5 bases between them.